The clone carrying this T cell receptor beta chain was observed at least ten times. In the original workflow: Nucleated cell counts were estimated from reference gene primer amplification. Profiling relied on immunoSEQ multiplex PCR, and the TCRdb table lists in-frame clones only, not all of them. V and J calls and clone size follow that table, whereas D and trimming were derived from the DNA. The sample records 270,000 or so clones, 84% being singletons. Trimming removed 2 bases from V and 4 bases from J; junction bases left unmatched: 14. The CDR3 totals 17 residues. Germline CDR1 is KGHSH and CDR2 is LQKENI. The data were obtained in a study of blood T cell repertoires in COVID-19. Study in general: Sample material is recorded as cDNA or gDNA derived from T cells, B-cell-depleted T cells, or PBMCs.

Material: peripheral blood. This rearrangement joins TRBV18 to TRBJ2-7; 7 bases match TRBD1. The TCR originated in a human donor in a cohort sampled during active COVID-19. As DNA, the CDR3 is TGTGCCAGCTCACCAGAGGCGTTAGGGGGCGCAGTATACGAGCAGTACTTC. Residues: CASSPEALGGAVYEQYF. The full variable domain, with the rest looked up from reference TRBV18 and TRBJ2-7, is NAGVMQNPRHLVRRRGQEARLRCSPMKGHSHVYWYRQLPEEGLKFMVYLQKENIIDESGMPKERFSAEFPKEGPSILRIQQVVRGDSAAYFCASSPEALGGAVYEQYFGPGTRLTVT.